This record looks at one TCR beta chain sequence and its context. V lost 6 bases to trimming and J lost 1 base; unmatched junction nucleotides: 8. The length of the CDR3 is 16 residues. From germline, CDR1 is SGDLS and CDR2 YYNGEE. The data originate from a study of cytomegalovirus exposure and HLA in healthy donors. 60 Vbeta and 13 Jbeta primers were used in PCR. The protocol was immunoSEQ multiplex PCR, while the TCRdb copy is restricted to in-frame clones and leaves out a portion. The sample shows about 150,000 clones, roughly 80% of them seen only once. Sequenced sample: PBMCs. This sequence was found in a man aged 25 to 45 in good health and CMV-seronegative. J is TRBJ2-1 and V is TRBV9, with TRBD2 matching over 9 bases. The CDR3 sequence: CASTAVLAGSYNEQFF. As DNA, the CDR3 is TGTGCCAGCACCGCGGTCCTAGCGGGGTCCTACAATGAGCAGTTCTTC.